One and the same sample provided the 2 T cell receptor beta chains below, sequenced in a study of cytomegalovirus exposure and HLA in healthy donors. The PCR made use of 60 Vbeta and 13 Jbeta primers. Profiling relied on immunoSEQ multiplex PCR, and the TCRdb table lists in-frame clones only, not all of them. The sample lists about 89,000 clones, approximately 82% seen once, with approximately 3.7% in the top ten. The sample taken for sequencing was PBMCs. These receptors were obtained from a female donor in good health and CMV-seropositive.

V is TRBV7-6 and J is TRBJ2-7; 7 bases agree with TRBD1. Germline CDR1 SGHVS, CDR2 FNYEAQ. V lost 1 base and J lost 0; bases outside the gene matches: 0. CDR3 length: 14 residues. CDR3 DNA sequence: TGTGCCAGCAGCTTAGGGACAGGCTCCTACGAGCAGTACTTC. Its protein product is CASSLGTGSYEQYF.

The rearrangement links TRBV18 to TRBJ2-3; 9 bases match TRBD2. The V gene's germline CDR1 is KGHSH and CDR2 LQKENI. This CDR3 is 17 amino acids long. The junction had 9 bases not matched to a gene; V was cut back by 2 bases and J by 3 bases. The CDR3, as DNA: TGTGCCAGCTCACCATTGCTAGCGGGAAGTGGAACAGATACGCAGTATTTT. Its protein is CASSPLLAGSGTDTQYF. Full variable domain (outside the CDR3, taken from reference TRBV18 and TRBJ2-3): NAGVMQNPRHLVRRRGQEARLRCSPMKGHSHVYWYRQLPEEGLKFMVYLQKENIIDESGMPKERFSAEFPKEGPSILRIQQVVRGDSAAYFCASSPLLAGSGTDTQYFGPGTRLTVL.